Given below is one TCR beta chain in context. It lacks a known antigen. No quality values exist for individual bases; no much larger clone is one base distant. The data belong to a study of cytomegalovirus exposure and HLA in healthy donors (dated by TCRdb to about 2017). About the study as a whole: An earlier analysis of several hundred of the donors reported approximately 270 Gb of sequence data and around 110 million unique TCR beta sequences from approximately 180 million T cells. About 300 gigabases of sequencing data and approximately 92 million unique TCR sequences made up an early release that covered approximately 650 HLA-typed donors. Of the roughly 410 genotyped donors, 65% to 90% were placed in the genetic ancestry cluster associated with self-reported Caucasian donors. The study was designed to test whether signatures of past pathogen exposure could be identified by cataloging public T cell receptors. The T cell repertoires of 670 or so subjects were profiled by immunosequencing and related to cytomegalovirus serostatus. Besides the first cohort of 666 subjects, a separate validation cohort made up of roughly 120 different subjects was used. To predict cytomegalovirus infection status, the study brought together high-throughput TCR immunosequencing, statistical association of individual TCRs with disease status, and machine learning. In a later analysis, previously published TCR beta repertoires from about 640 donors were re-analyzed and high-resolution HLA genotyping was added so that TCR occurrence patterns could be studied. The later analysis used no new phenotypic data to find candidate immune exposures, relying instead on TCR beta sequences and their occurrence across donors. In an earlier analysis of several hundred of the donors, high-throughput TCR beta sequencing was used to judge whether each TCR beta V gene segment behaved as functional or pseudogenic. Donor age, sex, ethnicity and CMV serostatus were compiled alongside the repertoire data. A later genetic analysis took genome-wide SNP genotypes for about three fifths of the 666 donors and used that subset as a discovery cohort. Every discovery cohort repertoire had been produced on one sequencing platform. HLA typing covered class I and class II loci at four-digit resolution. Typing coverage differed by locus: A, B, C, DRB1 and DQB1 were typed in about 629-640 donors, DQA1 in roughly 510, DPA1 in some 570, and DPB1 in about 450. About five DR-DQ haplotypes were treated as single units for association and clustering because of strong linkage in the cohort. Among 398 genotyped donors of the cohort, an average of about 240,000 unique TCR beta nucleotide sequences were sequenced per donor, roughly 20% of them non-productive. Paper-wide results and their limitations: The earlier analysis of almost 600 of the donors excluded around 17 rarely observed V segments, including chromosome 9 orphons, because counts were too low. Assigning TCR associations to individual alleles was difficult when HLA alleles, especially DR and DQ, strongly co-occurred. In a later genetic analysis, a missense DCLRE1C variant was associated with V-gene and J-gene trimming of TCR beta chains, and the association was replicated in an independent cohort. The classifier was reported to diagnose cytomegalovirus status with high specificity and sensitivity in both the original cohort and the validation cohort. Linkage disequilibrium might explain the correlated functional status among segregating V segments, but an unknown experimental factor could not be excluded. The 87-base-pair reads could not distinguish some IMGT-functional V segments, including TRBV6-2 and TRBV6-3, so those segments were excluded. The authors suggested that the approach could potentially be generalized to other disease states and immunological phenotypes. A few of the identified cytomegalovirus-associated TCR beta chains were confirmed in vitro to be specific for cytomegalovirus antigens. Presence/absence analyses assumed roughly uniform sequencing depth across donors, an assumption that may not hold. Only TCR beta chains were sequenced in this cohort, and the absence of alpha or paired-chain data limited detectable features. While some public TCRs were present in many individuals, most TCR sequences turned up only very rarely across donors. Broadly in line with IMGT annotations, most TCR beta V segments showed up in productive rearrangements about 87% or about 30% of the time in an earlier analysis of 450 to 750 of the donors. A later analysis reported that several top co-occurrence clusters appeared linked to parvovirus B19, influenza, CMV and Epstein-Barr virus. A later analysis found that most CMV-associated TCR beta chains appeared HLA-restricted, with HLA associations seemingly driven largely by CMV exposure. In a later analysis, HLA-associated TCR beta chains showed more clonal expansion and lower generation probabilities than non-associated chains that were equally common. In the study, 150 to 200 TCR beta chains were listed as associated with cytomegalovirus. Because HLA typing was unavailable for some donors at each locus, only the typed subset was used in association tests. A group of highly shared sequence variants was considered likely to be a technical artifact of the sequencing pipeline. For the cohort, immune exposure information was limited to CMV serostatus. In a later analysis, over 15,000 TCR beta sequences were associated with specific HLA alleles at a false discovery rate of 0.05. A further reported finding was that TCR beta sequences accurately predicted the HLA-A and HLA-B alleles for most subjects in the first cohort. In a later genetic analysis, fewer N-insertions in productive TCRs were reported among donors in an Asian-associated ancestry cluster than the roughly 670-donor mean. In a later analysis, the rate of TCR association differed among HLA loci, with DRB1 alleles having the most associated TCRs and HLA-C alleles having the fewest.

The library was made by the immunoSEQ multiplex PCR assay. The multiplex PCR relied on a mix of 60 forward primers for TCR Vbeta segments and 13 reverse primers for TCR Jbeta segments. The CDR3 region of rearranged TCR beta genes was amplified from genomic DNA by a multiplex PCR assay. The Illumina HiSeq System was used to sequence the amplified TCR beta libraries as 87-base-pair reads. The paper's processing steps were these. In a later analysis, tens of millions of unique TCR beta chains were counted across the 650 to 750 repertoires, and roughly 9.9 million of these chains were shared by at least two donors. A nearest-neighbor algorithm error-corrected the raw reads and collapsed the reads into unique sequences, merging closely related sequences to remove PCR and sequencing errors. To assign V, D and J gene segments, CDR3 sequences were aligned to IMGT reference sequences. For a sequence to be retained, at least a six-nucleotide match to both a V gene segment and a J gene segment was required. A rearrangement counted as productive if the CDR3 had no stop codons and remained in frame with V and J, and every other rearrangement counted as non-productive. Following IMGT convention, CDR3 was defined as the stretch from the second conserved V-encoded cysteine up to the conserved J-encoded phenylalanine. The earlier analysis of 550 to 650 of the donors excluded any sequence lacking an unambiguous match to a single V gene segment. An earlier analysis of a few hundred of the donors classified V segments as functional when productive rearrangements were above 56.7% and as segregating when the standard deviation between donors was above 5%. To diagnose cytomegalovirus status from the catalog of TCR beta chain sequences, a statistical classification framework was built. A later analysis assigned V and J genes by comparing TCR nucleotide sequences with IMGT/GENE-DB human TR gene sequences. Using the TCRdist pipeline, a later analysis assigned CDR3 sequences along with most-parsimonious VDJ recombination scenarios. In a later analysis, each TCR beta chain was defined by its CDR3 amino acid sequence together with its V-gene family, and reads without a unique V-gene family were excluded. As a way to deal with suspected cross-contamination and a sequencing artifact, a later analysis dropped nearly 600 nucleotide sequences that were highly shared and had low generation probability. For each public chain, a later analysis derived a clonal expansion index from normalized ranks of inferred template counts within each repertoire. A later analysis computed generation probabilities with a VDJ recombination model fitted to out-of-frame rearrangements, and checked the results against IGoR. In a later analysis, hypergeometric tests were used to score TCR-TCR, TCR-HLA and TCR-CMV co-occurrence, with a repertoire-size bias correction applied to TCR pairs. False discovery rates were estimated in a later analysis by permuting HLA or CMV assignments 20 times. In a later analysis, co-occurring TCRs were grouped with DBSCAN, and TCRdist sequence similarity was added when clustering was performed within HLA-allele-positive subsets. Repertoires with fewer than 30,000 or more than 120,000 public chains were left out of co-occurrence clustering, as were about 5 repertoires with anomalous nucleotide sharing. TCRdb limited this immuneACCESS table to in-frame rearrangements with V and J called. A share of clones is missing; checked studies link under half to unresolved V genes, and the rest is unexplained. D and trimming were read from the DNA, whereas the V and J calls and clone size are those reported in that table. The sample table holds roughly 150,000 clones, of which approximately 70% were seen once. The ten largest clones add up to approximately 1.6% of the sample.

The CDR3 runs 15 amino acids, cysteine and phenylalanine included. The only DNA kept is the CDR3, 45 bases in frame from the first base. V is trimmed back by 6 bases and J by 7 bases, and the junction contains 9 bases that no gene match accounts for. CDR1 MRHNA and CDR2 SNTAGT were looked up in the germline V gene. In total, about 650 healthy bone marrow donors made up the cohort. At the time of sampling, every cohort member was nominally healthy, though immune exposures that went unrecorded were likely present. The donor was CMV seronegative and was included in the group of under 450 seronegative cohort members. Every donor gave a peripheral blood sample, and the peripheral blood mononuclear cells from that sample were used for TCR beta sequencing. The Qiagen DNeasy Blood Extraction Kit was used to extract genomic DNA from the blood cell samples.

The receptor comes from a woman aged 25 to 39 in good health and CMV-seronegative. Sequencing was done on a sample of PBMCs. This sequence uses TRBV6-4 and TRBJ1-4, with 9 middle bases fitting TRBD1. Here is the DNA: TGTGCCAGCAGCCGACAGGGGGACGGCAGTGAAAAACTGTTTTTT. Translated, it gives CASSRQGDGSEKLFF.